The subject of this entry is one T cell receptor beta chain. Each PCR contained spiked-in synthetic TCR analog templates. Sequenced by immunoSEQ multiplex PCR; TCRdb stores in-frame clones only, minus some. This table holds fewer than 40,000 clones, approximately 90% found once. Time point denoted: pretreatment peripheral blood. Sample numbers ranged from 1 to 8 per patient, encompassing pretreatment and on-treatment collections. There are 17 residues in the CDR3. The germline V gene has CDR1 MNHEY and CDR2 SMNVEV (reference sequence). The V end was cut by 0 bases, the J end by 3 bases, with 14 bases between. The data originate from a study of PD-L1 blockade in urothelial cancer. The wider study: Atezolizumab at 1,200 mg intravenously every 3 weeks was started by patients in about 2014. Blood yielded a median of about 140,000 T cells per sample.

The genes are TRBV27 and TRBJ2-2, with D maybe TRBD2 (6 bases). This TCR came from a woman aged 60-75 years with urothelial cancer. Material: PBMCs, obtained around atezolizumab (anti-PD-L1) treatment. CDR3 DNA sequence: TGTGCCAGCAGTTTATCCCCGTGGGGGAGGCACACCGGGGAGCTGTTTTTT. Its translation: CASSLSPWGRHTGELFF.